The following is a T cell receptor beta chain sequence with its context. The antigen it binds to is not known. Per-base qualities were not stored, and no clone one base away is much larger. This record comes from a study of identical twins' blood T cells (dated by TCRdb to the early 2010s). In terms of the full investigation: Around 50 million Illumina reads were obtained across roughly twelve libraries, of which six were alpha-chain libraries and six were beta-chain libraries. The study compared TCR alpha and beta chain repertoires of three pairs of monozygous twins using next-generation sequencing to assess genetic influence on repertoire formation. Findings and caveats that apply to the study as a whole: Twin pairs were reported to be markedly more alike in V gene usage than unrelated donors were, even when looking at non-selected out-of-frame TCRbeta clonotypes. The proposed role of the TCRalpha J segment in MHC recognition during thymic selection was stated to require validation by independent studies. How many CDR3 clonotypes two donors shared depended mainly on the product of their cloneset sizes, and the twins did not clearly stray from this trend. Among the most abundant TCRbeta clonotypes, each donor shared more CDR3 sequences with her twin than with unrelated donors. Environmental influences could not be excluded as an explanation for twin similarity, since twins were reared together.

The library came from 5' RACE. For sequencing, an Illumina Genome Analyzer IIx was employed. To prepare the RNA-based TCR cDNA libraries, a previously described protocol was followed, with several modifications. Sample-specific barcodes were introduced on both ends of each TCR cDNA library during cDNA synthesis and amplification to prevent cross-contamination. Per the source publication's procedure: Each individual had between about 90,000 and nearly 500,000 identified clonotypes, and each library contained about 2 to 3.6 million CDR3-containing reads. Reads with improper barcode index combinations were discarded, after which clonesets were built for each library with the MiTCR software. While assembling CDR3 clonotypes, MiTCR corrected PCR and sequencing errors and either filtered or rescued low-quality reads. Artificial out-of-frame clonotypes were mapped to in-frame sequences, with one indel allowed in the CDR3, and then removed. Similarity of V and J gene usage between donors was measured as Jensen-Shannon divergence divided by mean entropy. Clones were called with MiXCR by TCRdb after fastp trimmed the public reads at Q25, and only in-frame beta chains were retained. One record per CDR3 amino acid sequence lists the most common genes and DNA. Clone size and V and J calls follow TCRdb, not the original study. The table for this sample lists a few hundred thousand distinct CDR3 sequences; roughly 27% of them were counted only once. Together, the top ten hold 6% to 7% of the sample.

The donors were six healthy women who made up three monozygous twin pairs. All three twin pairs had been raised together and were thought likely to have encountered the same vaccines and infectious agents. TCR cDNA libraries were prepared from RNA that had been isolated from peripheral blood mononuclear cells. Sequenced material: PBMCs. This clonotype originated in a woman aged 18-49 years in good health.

The DNA sequence follows: TGTGCCAGCAGCCAGAACCGGGACAACCACGAGCAGTACTTC. Its translation is CASSQNRDNHEQYF. This sequence uses TRBV3-1 and TRBJ2-7; TRBD1 is a possible D gene, resting on 6 matching bases. In the germline V gene (reference sequence), CDR1 corresponds to LGHDT and CDR2 to YNNKEL. From its cysteine to its phenylalanine, the CDR3 spans 14 amino acids. CDR3 DNA only is kept here, 42 bases in frame from base 1. V drops 3 bases and J drops 5 bases, leaving 14 bases in between.